This TCR beta chain was sequenced during a study of T cell repertoires in cytomegalovirus infection. Overall study context: Both CMV infection and a matching HLA type were indicated by public TCR beta signatures.

The sample holds many counts of this clonotype. The CDR3 covers 14 residues. The germline V gene encodes CDR1 SGHTA and CDR2 FQGNSA. Trimming took off 0 bases at V and 7 bases at J, with 7 bases between the two ends. TCRdb recomputed calls from the reads with MiXCR, one row per CDR3 protein. The sample has approximately 290,000 distinct CDR3 sequences; roughly 25% are singletons. Sequencing was carried out using PBMCs. This sequence was found in a human donor in good health (CMV status not recorded). Some clones in this sample may be carry-over from other donors' samples. V usage is TRBV7-2 and J usage is TRBJ1-6, with D hard to call. CDR3 nucleotides: TGTGCCAGCAGCTTAGCGGCTGAAAATTCACCCCTCCACTTT. It translates to CASSLAAENSPLHF.